This T cell receptor (beta chain) was sequenced in a study of T cell repertoires in cytomegalovirus infection. Across the study: In the study, CMV epitopes included recently identified HLA-C-restricted and well-studied HLA-B-restricted ones. TCR beta signatures that were public indicated CMV infection and matching HLA type. Study-level findings and limits: HLA-C-restricted CMV-specific TCR beta clonotypes prevailed in the ex vivo response. Cumulative frequency of public TCR beta families picked out carriers of CMV plus the relevant HLA.

This CDR3 is built from 15 residues. The germline V gene has CDR1 SGHTA and CDR2 FQGNSA. V was pared by 7 bases and J by 8 bases, with 12 bases of the junction left unmatched. TCRdb itself ran the reads through MiXCR, one entry per CDR3 protein. The sample has about 330,000 distinct CDR3 sequences; about 35% are singletons. As regards this clonotype: Its target is not known.

The sequencing here drew on cultured PBMCs, taken from culture after CMV antigen stimulation. The sequence came from a human donor in good health (CMV status not recorded). Some clones in this sample may be carry-over from other donors' samples. The chain links TRBV7-2 to TRBJ1-4; TRBD1 matches at 8 bases. The CDR3 DNA is TGTGCCAGCACTTCTGGACAGGGAGGAGGGGAAAAACTGTTTTTT. Translation gives CASTSGQGGGEKLFF.